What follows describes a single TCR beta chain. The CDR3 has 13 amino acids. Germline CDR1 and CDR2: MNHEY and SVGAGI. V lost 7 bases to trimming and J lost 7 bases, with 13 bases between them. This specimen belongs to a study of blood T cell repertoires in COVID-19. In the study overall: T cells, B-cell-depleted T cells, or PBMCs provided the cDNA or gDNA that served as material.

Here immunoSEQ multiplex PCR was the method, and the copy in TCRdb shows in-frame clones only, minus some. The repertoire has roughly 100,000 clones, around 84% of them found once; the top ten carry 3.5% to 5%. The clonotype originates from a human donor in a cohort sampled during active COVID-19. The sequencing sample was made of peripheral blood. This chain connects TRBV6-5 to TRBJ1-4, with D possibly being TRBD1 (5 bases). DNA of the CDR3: TGTGCCAGCATAGGGGCGGGGAGTGAAAAACTGTTTTTT. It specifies CASIGAGSEKLFF.